This entry is about one T cell receptor beta chain. This clone has only one observation. Its binding antigen is unknown. Base-call qualities are not available, and no considerably larger clone is one nucleotide away. V was cut back by 7 bases and J by 0 bases, leaving a gap of 10 bases between them. The germline V gene encodes CDR1 MDHEN and CDR2 SYDVKM. CDR3 length: 13 amino acids, cysteine to phenylalanine. Kept here is only the CDR3 DNA, which spans 39 bases and is read in frame from base 1. TCR CDR3 regions were amplified from genomic DNA by multiplex PCR using the deep immunoSEQ assay. Extracted genomic DNA from each cell subset was spread evenly across all wells of several immunoSEQ 96-well plates, with each plate serving as a replicate. For sorted subsets, 200 to 250 ng of genomic DNA, equivalent to tens of thousands of T cell genomes, went into each replicate PCR. Purified libraries were measured with a Qubit 3.0 fluorometer, size-checked on a Bioanalyzer 2100, and measured again with the KAPA Library Quantification kit. Every immunoSEQ 96-well plate was sequenced on a separate single-read 150-cycle Illumina NextSeq 550 flow cell. Turning to the authors' computational methods: The immunoSEQ output contained only junctional sequences without quality scores, so filtering could not match that applied to full-length reads. To assign V/J genes and CDR3, sequences were annotated using PyIR, a Python wrapper for IgBLAST v1.9, with IMGT germline references. Reads were filtered out if the reads had weak V/J assignments (E-value above 1e-6), no CDR3, stop codons, out-of-frame junctions, or ambiguous translated residues. A V3J clonotype was defined by an identical inferred V gene, J gene, and CDR3 amino acid sequence. Percentage overlap between repertoires was calculated by dividing the number of shared unique clonotypes by the size of the smaller repertoire. RTK rarefaction, the Chao1 estimator, and Recon v2.1 estimates of unobserved clonotypes were used to assess repertoire richness. For all TCRbeta clonotypes obtained by the gDNA method from a handful of donors, generation probabilities were computed with OLGA. The source is immuneACCESS, and TCRdb retained only in-frame sequences with V and J called. Part of the clones is not carried over; for the studies checked, unresolved V genes explain less than half of this, and the remainder is unexplained. The V and J calls and clone size come from that table; D and trimming were worked out from the DNA. This sample holds roughly 850,000 clones; approximately 96% were observed only once. Less than 0.3% of the sample is in the top ten clones.

CD8 naive samples consisted of CD45RO-negative cells that were positively selected for CCR7, yielding a CD45RA+CCR7+ population without TemRA cells. Healthy HIV-negative adults with no recently reported acute infections or vaccinations were included as donors. Every donor was a Caucasian adult living in Nashville, Tennessee, USA. Blood was obtained by leukapheresis, after which PBMCs were separated by Ficoll-Histopaque density gradient centrifugation and cryopreserved in liquid nitrogen vapor phase. Analytical flow cytometry was used to check the purity and quantity of every magnetically sorted T cell population. From each sorted fraction, genomic DNA was isolated and quantified by UV absorbance on a Nanodrop 2000c. These data belong to a study of shared clonotypes between healthy human individuals (dated by TCRdb to 2018 to 2021). For context, the study as a whole: The cohort comprised a couple of women and a few men aged 18 to 49 years. For each donor, CD4 naive and CD4 memory were each run on three plates, CD8 naive on two plates, and CD8 memory on one plate. Blood TCR repertoires of a handful of healthy adults were deeply sequenced to estimate repertoire size and the extent of clonotype sharing between individuals. To increase sequencing depth and limit assay-specific biases, TCR repertoire library preparation and sequencing were carried out by different laboratories using diverse techniques. Per donor, leukapheresis produced somewhere between about 0.9 and 9.5 billion PBMCs.

Findings and caveats that apply to the study as a whole: Naive subsets generally had larger estimated clonotype richness than memory subsets did. Pairwise subsampling indicated that sequencing depth was expected to affect the degree of clonotype sharing among donors. Even with the large sequencing depth, rarefaction of the sorted-subset datasets indicated that sequencing was incomplete. Only blood was sampled, and tissue TCR repertoires likely differ from those in blood. Compared with non-shared clonotypes, clonotypes shared by all four sorted-subset donors had higher generation probabilities. Because the study included only a small number of donors, the genetic and exposure-history diversity represented was limited. Roughly 5% of naive CD4, around 3.6% of naive CD8, 2.3% of memory CD4, and around 0.4% of memory CD8 clonotypes were shared across several donors.

The rearranged chain carries TRBV28 and TRBJ2-7; D gene: possibly TRBD1, on 5 matching bases. The receptor's source is a man younger than 40 in good health. The specimen sequenced was naive CD8+ T cells sorted from blood. Sample cell subset or site, as interpreted from the label and publication: CD45RA+CCR7+. This receptor carries the CDR3 CASNDRFSYEQYF. The DNA sequence reads TGTGCCAGCAACGACAGATTCTCCTACGAGCAGTACTTC.